This paragraph covers one T cell receptor (beta chain) sequence. Its binding antigen is unknown. No qualities accompany the bases; no much larger clone lies one base away. TCR CDR3 regions were amplified from genomic DNA by multiplex PCR using the deep immunoSEQ assay. For each cell subset, the extracted genomic DNA was distributed evenly across all wells of several immunoSEQ 96-well plates, and each plate served as one replicate. For unsorted PBMC, each replicate PCR was loaded with 300 to 350 ng genomic DNA, equivalent to 25,000 to 35,000 T cell genomes. Genomic DNA from unsorted PBMC was sequenced over ten immunoSEQ deep assay plates. The purified libraries were quantified using a Qubit 3.0 fluorometer, sized with a Bioanalyzer 2100, and then quantified again using the KAPA Library Quantification kit. A separate single-read 150-cycle Illumina NextSeq 550 flow cell was used to sequence each immunoSEQ 96-well plate. Per the original workflow: The immunoSEQ output contained only junctional sequences without quality scores, so filtering could not match that applied to full-length reads. To assign V/J genes and CDR3, sequences were annotated using PyIR, a Python wrapper for IgBLAST v1.9, with IMGT germline references. Reads were filtered out if the reads had weak V/J assignments (E-value above 1e-6), no CDR3, stop codons, out-of-frame junctions, or ambiguous translated residues. V3J clonotypes were defined by identical inferred V gene, J gene, and CDR3 amino acid sequence. The percentage overlap between two repertoires was calculated by dividing the number of shared unique clonotypes by the size of the smaller repertoire. Repertoire richness was assessed with RTK rarefaction, the Chao1 estimator, and Recon v2.1 estimates of unobserved clonotypes. Drawn from immuneACCESS, this table holds only the in-frame rearrangements with V and J called that TCRdb kept. Clones are partly lost; checked studies trace under half to an unresolved V gene and leave the rest unexplained. The DNA gave D and trimming, while V, J and clone size come from that table. Within this sample are a few hundred thousand clones, with approximately 71% of them counted one time only. The top ten constitute approximately 12% of the sample.

This sample is drawn from a study of shared clonotypes between healthy human individuals (dated by TCRdb to 2020 to 2022). Concerning the study at large: The cohort comprised a couple of women and three men aged 18 to 49 years. To estimate repertoire size and how much clonotypes are shared between individuals, the study performed deep sequencing of blood TCR repertoires from a handful of healthy adults. Libraries were prepared and TCR repertoires were sequenced by different laboratories using diverse techniques, in order to increase sequencing depth and limit assay-specific biases. Per donor, leukapheresis produced somewhere between about 0.9 and 9 billion PBMCs.

The donors were healthy, HIV-negative adults who had no recently reported acute infections or vaccinations. Every donor was a Caucasian adult living in Nashville, Tennessee, USA. For unsorted samples, roughly 91 million PBMCs were counted, and genomic DNA was extracted using the QIAamp DNA Blood Mini kit. Blood was collected by leukapheresis, and PBMCs were isolated by Ficoll-Histopaque density gradient centrifugation and then cryopreserved in liquid nitrogen vapor phase. Paper-wide results and their limitations: Because the study included a small number of donors, the genetic and exposure-history diversity represented was limited. Only blood was sampled, and tissue TCR repertoires likely differ from those in blood. Pairwise subsampling indicated that sequencing depth was expected to affect the degree of clonotype sharing among donors.

The germline V and J ends show losses of 1 base and 5 bases respectively, and no gene match explains 15 bases of the junction. The CDR1 and CDR2 encoded by the germline V gene are SGHRS and YFSETQ. The CDR3 sequence holds 18 residues, the cysteine and phenylalanine included. Only CDR3 DNA is held: 54 bases, read in frame from base 1. The origin of this receptor is a woman aged 40-49 years in good health. Some clones in this sample may be carry-over from other donors' samples. Sequenced material: PBMCs. This chain joins TRBV5-1 to TRBJ2-3; TRBD2 aligns with 8 central bases. The DNA sequence is as follows: TGCGCCAGCAGCTTGCGCCCTAGCGGGCATACCTCTATAGATACGCAGTATTTT. The translation is CASSLRPSGHTSIDTQYF.